This is a list of T cell receptor beta chains from one sample in a study of OX40 agonist ivuxolimab in advanced cancers. Sequenced by immunoSEQ multiplex PCR; TCRdb stores in-frame clones only, minus some. The sample includes over 50,000 clones, around 91% seen only once; the top ten take about 20%. The sample was CD4+ or CD8+ T cells sorted from blood, taken in a trial of the OX40 agonist ivuxolimab. The receptor set was obtained from an adult with an advanced solid tumor such as melanoma, head and neck, liver or kidney cancer. The CDR3 runs from the conserved cysteine through the conserved F or W. The order of the fields is V gene, J gene, CDR3 length, D gene, clone size, CDR3 protein, CDR3 DNA. A D gene is named only where the DNA matches it firmly. Expanded clones are given a class, and other clones once, few, many or no size at all.

TRBV28	TRBJ1-2	16	NA	NA	CASSFQGPATNYGYTF	TGTGCCAGCAGTTTCCAGGGGCCTGCGACTAACTATGGCTACACCTTC
TRBV7-9	TRBJ1-5	13	NA	NA	CASSLGGLEPQHF	TGTGCCAGCAGCTTAGGGGGTCTGGAGCCCCAGCATTTT
TRBV6-1	TRBJ2-7	16	TRBD2	NA	CASSEPVAGGSYEQYF	TGTGCCAGCAGTGAACCGGTAGCGGGAGGCTCCTACGAGCAGTACTTC
TRBV6-6	TRBJ2-7	15	NA	once	CASSYSIGDSYEQYF	TGTGCCAGCAGTTACTCGATAGGGGACTCCTACGAGCAGTACTTC
TRBV4-3	TRBJ2-2	15	TRBD1	NA	CASSQGTGISGELFF	TGCGCCAGCAGCCAAGGGACAGGGATATCCGGGGAGCTGTTTTTT
TRBV7-9	TRBJ1-2	13	NA	NA	CASSPFGGFGYTF	TGTGCCAGCAGCCCATTTGGGGGGTTTGGCTACACCTTC
TRBV2	TRBJ2-1	13	NA	NA	CASSVENYNEQFF	TGTGCCAGCAGTGTAGAAAATTACAATGAGCAGTTCTTC
TRBV4-3	TRBJ2-7	16	NA	few	CASSQDPSGMYYEQYF	TGCGCCAGCAGCCAAGATCCCTCAGGGATGTATTACGAGCAGTACTTC
TRBV4-1	TRBJ1-5	16	NA	few	CASSQDGQFSNQPQHF	TGCGCCAGCAGCCAAGACGGACAGTTTAGCAATCAGCCCCAGCATTTT
TRBV19	TRBJ1-5	12	NA	NA	CASKGGITPQHF	TGTGCCAGTAAGGGGGGGATCACGCCCCAGCATTTT
TRBV5-1	TRBJ2-1	16	TRBD2	NA	CASSSGLAGNYNEQFF	TGCGCCAGCAGCTCGGGACTAGCGGGGAACTACAATGAGCAGTTCTTC
TRBV4-3	TRBJ2-1	14	NA	NA	CASRQGVSYNEQFF	TGCGCCAGCAGACAAGGGGTCTCCTACAATGAGCAGTTCTTC
TRBV9	TRBJ2-1	16	NA	once	CASSVGGASFYNEQFF	TGTGCCAGCAGCGTAGGGGGGGCGAGCTTCTACAATGAGCAGTTCTTC
TRBV5-6	TRBJ2-5	14	NA	NA	CASSLARGEETQYF	TGTGCCAGCAGCTTGGCAAGGGGTGAGGAGACCCAGTACTTC
TRBV9	TRBJ2-7	14	NA	NA	CASSVDVSPYEQYF	TGTGCCAGCAGCGTAGACGTCAGTCCCTACGAGCAGTACTTC
TRBV27	TRBJ2-1	14	TRBD2	NA	CASSWTSGGNEQFF	TGTGCCAGCAGTTGGACTAGCGGGGGCAATGAGCAGTTCTTC
TRBV27	TRBJ2-7	14	NA	NA	CASSLTGSTYEQYF	TGTGCCAGCAGTTTAACAGGGTCAACCTACGAGCAGTACTTC
TRBV10-3	TRBJ2-7	15	NA	NA	CAISEGGDLGYEQYF	TGTGCCATCAGTGAGGGGGGAGATCTCGGCTACGAGCAGTACTTC
TRBV7-8	TRBJ2-3	16	TRBD2	NA	CASSLAVAGDKDTQYF	TGTGCCAGCAGCTTAGCGGTAGCGGGAGACAAAGATACGCAGTATTTT
TRBV11-1	TRBJ2-7	16	TRBD1	NA	CASSLGRGQGNYEQYF	TGTGCCAGCAGCTTAGGAAGGGGACAGGGAAACTACGAGCAGTACTTC
TRBV5-1	TRBJ2-3	15	NA	NA	CASSGGGGPADTQYF	TGCGCCAGCAGCGGCGGTGGGGGGCCAGCAGATACGCAGTATTTT
TRBV9	TRBJ2-3	20	TRBD2	NA	CASSVRPADLAGGSTDTQYF	TGTGCCAGCAGCGTACGACCCGCAGACCTAGCGGGAGGTTCCACAGATACGCAGTATTTT
TRBV7-9	TRBJ1-1	17	TRBD1	NA	CASSWGTGGFSDTEAFF	TGTGCCAGCAGCTGGGGGACAGGGGGATTTTCGGACACTGAAGCTTTCTTT
TRBV28	TRBJ2-1	21	TRBD2	NA	CASSVGQPTTSGRNTYNEQFF	TGTGCCAGCAGTGTGGGACAGCCGACCACTAGCGGGAGGAATACCTACAATGAGCAGTTCTTC
TRBV4-2	TRBJ2-3	16	NA	NA	CASSQDLGSGTDTQYF	TGTGCCAGCAGCCAAGATCTGGGTAGCGGCACAGATACGCAGTATTTT
TRBV5-5	TRBJ2-3	14	NA	once	CASSFGTLTDTQYF	TGTGCCAGCAGCTTCGGAACCCTCACAGATACGCAGTATTTT
TRBV18	TRBJ2-1	14	TRBD1	NA	CASSWDRAENEQFF	TGTGCCAGCTCTTGGGACAGGGCGGAGAATGAGCAGTTCTTC
TRBV4-3	TRBJ1-2	16	TRBD1	NA	CASSQDRRQGPSGYTF	TGCGCCAGCAGCCAAGATCGCCGACAGGGGCCCTCTGGCTACACCTTC
TRBV9	TRBJ2-3	13	NA	NA	CASSDGTSDTQYF	TGTGCCAGCAGCGACGGGACCTCAGATACGCAGTATTTT
TRBV28	TRBJ2-7	16	NA	once	CASSFSGQISSYEQYF	TGTGCCAGCAGTTTTTCCGGACAGATATCCTCCTACGAGCAGTACTTC
TRBV7-9	TRBJ1-2	13	NA	NA	CASSLRERGSYTF	TGTGCCAGCAGCCTAAGGGAGAGGGGGAGCTACACCTTC
TRBV29-1	TRBJ1-1	12	NA	NA	CSVEDNTDEAFF	TGCAGCGTTGAAGATAACACAGACGAAGCTTTCTTT
TRBV13	TRBJ2-1	16	NA	NA	CASSPESLRAYNEQFF	TGTGCCAGCAGCCCGGAGTCCCTTCGGGCCTACAATGAGCAGTTCTTC
TRBV4-1	TRBJ2-2	14	NA	NA	CASSQTGVTGELFF	TGCGCCAGCAGCCAAACTGGTGTCACCGGGGAGCTGTTTTTT
TRBV4-3	TRBJ2-2	15	NA	NA	CASSQDRGNTGELFF	TGCGCCAGCAGCCAAGACAGGGGGAACACCGGGGAGCTGTTTTTT
TRBV11-2	TRBJ2-1	18	TRBD2	NA	CASSAAGTSGSSYNEQFF	TGTGCCAGCAGCGCCGCCGGGACTAGCGGGTCCTCCTACAATGAGCAGTTCTTC
TRBV6-4	TRBJ2-2	15	TRBD2	NA	CASSALAGETGELFF	TGTGCCAGCAGTGCACTAGCGGGAGAAACCGGGGAGCTGTTTTTT
TRBV7-9	TRBJ2-7	14	NA	NA	CASRPGTGTYEQYF	TGTGCCAGTCGTCCCGGGACGGGTACCTACGAGCAGTACTTC
TRBV5-6	TRBJ2-7	12	NA	NA	CASSLSSYEQYF	TGTGCCAGCAGCTTGAGCAGCTACGAGCAGTACTTC
TRBV4-3	TRBJ2-7	14	NA	NA	CASSPEWGPYEQYF	TGCGCCAGCAGCCCTGAATGGGGGCCCTACGAGCAGTACTTC
TRBV4-2	TRBJ2-7	15	TRBD2	NA	CASSQVPSGAYEQYF	TGTGCCAGCAGCCAAGTCCCTAGCGGAGCCTACGAGCAGTACTTC
TRBV27	TRBJ2-7	15	NA	NA	CASSPYLAPSYEQYF	TGTGCCAGCAGTCCGTACCTAGCGCCCTCCTACGAGCAGTACTTC
TRBV19	TRBJ2-1	15	NA	NA	CASSAIAQSYNEQFF	TGTGCCAGTTCTGCCATAGCGCAATCCTACAATGAGCAGTTCTTC
TRBV28	TRBJ2-7	14	NA	NA	CASSLDWSSYEQYF	TGTGCCAGCAGTTTGGACTGGAGCTCCTACGAGCAGTACTTC
TRBV21-1	TRBJ2-1	15	NA	NA	CASSKDRGGDNEQFF	TGTGCCAGCAGCAAGGACAGGGGGGGAGACAATGAGCAGTTCTTC
TRBV27	TRBJ2-2	14	NA	NA	CASNLGGNTGELFF	TGTGCCAGCAACCTGGGGGGGAACACCGGGGAGCTGTTTTTT
TRBV27	TRBJ1-1	15	NA	NA	CASSLSQAMNTEAFF	TGTGCCAGCAGTCTTTCACAGGCAATGAACACTGAAGCTTTCTTT
TRBV5-1	TRBJ2-1	19	TRBD2	NA	CASRNRQFLTSGIYNEQFF	TGCGCCAGCAGGAATCGACAGTTTCTAACTAGCGGGATATACAATGAGCAGTTCTTC
TRBV4-2	TRBJ1-6	17	NA	NA	CASSQEIPEQGYSPLHF	TGTGCCAGCAGCCAAGAGATCCCGGAACAGGGATATTCACCCCTCCACTTT
TRBV7-9	TRBJ2-3	19	NA	NA	CASSSDLHGGAGHTDTQYF	TGTGCCAGCAGCTCCGACCTGCATGGGGGCGCGGGGCACACAGATACGCAGTATTTT
TRBV4-1	TRBJ1-3	16	TRBD1	NA	CASSRLEGQGINTIYF	TGCGCCAGCAGCCGACTTGAGGGACAGGGTATCAACACCATATATTTT
TRBV15	TRBJ1-4	15	TRBD1	NA	CATSRQGAPNEKLFF	TGTGCCACCAGCAGACAGGGGGCGCCTAATGAAAAACTGTTTTTT
TRBV19	TRBJ2-3	13	NA	NA	CASNERITDTQYF	TGTGCCAGTAATGAGCGAATCACAGATACGCAGTATTTT
TRBV7-8	TRBJ1-1	15	TRBD1	NA	CASSSGQGASIEAFF	TGTGCCAGCAGCTCGGGACAGGGGGCTTCAATTGAAGCTTTCTTT
TRBV11-3	TRBJ2-7	15	NA	NA	CASSQGLLESYEQYF	TGTGCCAGCAGCCAAGGGTTACTAGAATCCTACGAGCAGTACTTC
TRBV6-5	TRBJ2-3	15	NA	once	CASRLAMYGTDTQYF	TGTGCCAGCAGATTAGCGATGTACGGCACAGATACGCAGTATTTT
TRBV10-3	TRBJ2-5	12	NA	NA	CAIGGEQETQYF	TGTGCCATCGGGGGTGAACAAGAGACCCAGTACTTC
TRBV15	TRBJ2-5	15	TRBD2	NA	CATSRVLGGSETQYF	TGTGCCACCAGCAGAGTTCTGGGGGGGTCCGAGACCCAGTACTTC
TRBV5-6	TRBJ2-6	18	TRBD1	NA	CASSPLGQGNSGANVLTF	TGTGCCAGCAGCCCGTTGGGACAGGGTAACTCTGGGGCCAACGTCCTGACTTTC
TRBV2	TRBJ2-3	16	TRBD1	NA	CASSNSGTGGTDTQYF	TGTGCCAGCAGTAATTCCGGAACAGGGGGCACAGATACGCAGTATTTT